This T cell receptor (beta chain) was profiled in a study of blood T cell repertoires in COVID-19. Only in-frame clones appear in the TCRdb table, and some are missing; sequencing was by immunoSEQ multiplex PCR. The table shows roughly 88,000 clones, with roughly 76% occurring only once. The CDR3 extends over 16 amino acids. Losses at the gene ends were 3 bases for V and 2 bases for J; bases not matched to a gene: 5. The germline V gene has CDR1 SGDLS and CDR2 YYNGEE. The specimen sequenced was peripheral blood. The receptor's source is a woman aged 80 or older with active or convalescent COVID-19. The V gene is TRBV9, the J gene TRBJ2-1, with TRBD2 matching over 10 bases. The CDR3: CASSAQGLAAYNEQFF. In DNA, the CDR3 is TGTGCCAGCAGCGCACAAGGACTAGCGGCCTACAATGAGCAGTTCTTC.